Shown below are 25 T cell receptor beta chains from a single sample sequenced in a study of post-analysis software for immune sequencing data (dated by TCRdb to about 2015). Summary of the overall study and its limitations: Roughly 5 TRBV segments, including TRBV5-6, TRBV5-1 and TRBV20-1, were significantly more frequent in patients than controls.

These receptors have no identified antigens. Receptor libraries were prepared by PCR. The run used an Illumina HiSeq 2500. To reduce PCR and sequencing biases, unique molecular identifiers were incorporated into the TCR beta cDNA libraries. TCRdb reprocessing: public reads trimmed at Q25 with fastp, clones called with MiXCR, in-frame beta chains kept. Identical CDR3 proteins give one entry, which carries the most common genes and DNA. Present in this sample are about 770,000 distinct CDR3 sequences, just over 45% of which were seen just once. Roughly 4.9% of the sample comes from the top ten. Sequencing used blood. These receptors all stem from a girl between 10 and 17 years old with multiple sclerosis.

The chain couples TRBV28 to TRBJ2-3; 8 bases map to TRBD1. J gave up 0 bases and V 5 bases, and 10 bases lay outside the gene matches. The CDR3 covers 17 residues. Germline V lookup: CDR1 MDHEN, CDR2 SYDVKM. In DNA, the CDR3 is TGTGCCAGCAGTCCGATACCGACAGGGGCAAGCACAGATACGCAGTATTTT. This encodes CASSPIPTGASTDTQYF.

The genes are TRBV7-3 and TRBJ2-5; TRBD1 matches 8 bases. Germline trimming cut 1 base from V and 3 bases from J; bases unmatched to any gene: 4. From germline, CDR1 is SGHTA and CDR2 FQGTGA. The length of the CDR3 is 15 residues. The chain's CDR3 is CASSLMAGGEETQYF. The CDR3 DNA sequence: TGTGCCAGCAGCTTAATGGCAGGGGGCGAAGAGACCCAGTACTTC.

Remarks on this clonotype: Its ends do not fully match the called genes, so a read error is possible. The V and J genes are TRBV7-7 and TRBJ2-1, with D perhaps TRBD2 (6 bases). The CDR3 totals 15 residues. Germline V CDR1 and CDR2: SSHAT, FNYEAQ (reference sequence). CDR3 sequence (DNA): TGTGCTAGCAGCCTCGGAGCGGGCTTTTCTAATGAGCAGTTCTTC. Encoded protein: CASSLGAGFSNEQFF. Looking up the rest from reference TRBV7-7 and TRBJ2-1 gives the full variable domain: GAGVSQSPRYKVTKRGQDVTLRCDPISSHATLYWYQQALGQGPEFLTYFNYEAQPDKSGLPSDRFSAERPEGSISTLTIQRTEQRDSAMYRCASSLGAGFSNEQFFGPGTRLTVL.

At least ten counts were recorded for this clonotype. The CDR3 spells CSARDPGGYEQYF. CDR3 nucleotides: TGCAGTGCTAGAGATCCCGGGGGATACGAGCAGTACTTC. This chain links TRBV20-1 with TRBJ2-7, with D perhaps matching TRBD2 (6 bases). The germline V gene encodes CDR1 DFQATT and CDR2 SNEGSKA (reference sequence). There are 13 residues in the CDR3. Trimming removed 0 bases at V and 4 bases at J, with 10 bases between.

The CDR3 reads CSASTPASGQRETQYF. The CDR3 DNA reads as TGCAGTGCTAGTACCCCGGCTAGCGGCCAACGAGAGACCCAGTACTTC. The chain uses TRBV20-1 and TRBJ2-5, with 7 bases matching TRBD2. From germline, CDR1 is DFQATT and CDR2 SNEGSKA (reference sequence). Losses at the gene ends were 3 bases for V and 4 bases for J; bases not matched to a gene: 14. The CDR3 covers 16 residues.

This clonotype was detected only a few times. V is TRBV6-6 and J is TRBJ2-5, with D perhaps TRBD2 (6 bases). Germline-derived CDR1 and CDR2 are MNHNY and SVGAGI (reference sequence). The V gene lost 7 bases and the J gene lost 4 bases, with 16 bases spanning the gap. The CDR3 has 14 residues. The CDR3 DNA reads TGTGCCAGCATGCCTTGGGGGGATGGAGAGACCCAGTACTTC. This sequence encodes CASMPWGDGETQYF.

This clonotype was observed many times. The CDR3 is CASSILTGVEGYTF. The CDR3 DNA sequence: TGTGCCAGCAGCATCCTGACAGGGGTTGAAGGCTACACCTTC. The chain joins TRBV7-2 to TRBJ1-2; 8 bases align to TRBD1. CDR1 is SGHTA, CDR2 FQGNSA, per germline. This CDR3 contains 14 residues. The trim removed 5 bases at V and 8 bases at J, leaving 10 bases unmatched.

This clonotype came up a few times. The chain links TRBV20-1 to TRBJ1-4; D unresolved. Germline assignment: CDR1 DFQATT and CDR2 SNEGSKA (reference sequence). The CDR3 covers 13 residues. Trimming cost V 5 bases and J 6 bases, with 13 bases left between them. The CDR3 is CSAPANGDEKLFF. Written as DNA, the CDR3 is TGCAGTGCTCCGGCGAATGGGGATGAAAAACTGTTTTTT.

V usage is TRBV9 and J usage is TRBJ2-3; tentatively, D is TRBD1 (6 bases). CDR1 and CDR2 from the germline V gene are SGDLS and YYNGEE. This CDR3 contains 14 residues. Trimming took 3 bases from V and 5 from J, leaving 13 bases between them. CDR3 DNA: TGTGCCAGCAGCGACAGGGCGCCGGGAGATACGCAGTATTTT. This codes for CASSDRAPGDTQYF.

The gene calls are TRBV27 and TRBJ1-1, with a weak D call TRBD1 (5 bases). Germline V CDR1 and CDR2: MNHEY, SMNVEV (reference sequence). The CDR3 runs 13 residues. V dropped 6 bases and J dropped 4 bases, with 12 bases sitting between them. CDR3 sequence: CASRPGGGTEAFF. The CDR3 DNA reads TGTGCCAGCAGGCCCGGCGGGGGCACTGAAGCTTTCTTT.

In DNA form, the CDR3 reads TGTGCCAGCAGCCGGACAGAAAACACAGATACGCAGTATTTT. Protein product: CASSRTENTDTQYF. The J gene is TRBJ2-3, the V gene TRBV12-3 or TRBV12-4; weak D call: TRBD1 (6 bases). V was cut by 6 bases and J by 2 bases, with 12 bases left in between. This CDR3 comprises 14 residues.

The rearrangement joins TRBV20-1 to TRBJ2-3; 8 nucleotides align to TRBD1. Germline CDR1 and CDR2: DFQATT and SNEGSKA (reference sequence). There are 14 residues in the CDR3. The trim removed 3 bases at V and 4 bases at J, leaving 6 bases unmatched. This CDR3 is CSASLDRVPDTQYF. The CDR3 region has the DNA TGCAGTGCTAGTTTGGACAGGGTACCAGATACGCAGTATTTT.

The chain is built from TRBV9 and TRBJ2-1; D gene ambiguous. The CDR3 has 12 amino acids. V lost 4 bases, J lost 7 bases, and 9 bases lay in between. CDR1 is SGDLS and CDR2 is YYNGEE in the germline V gene. The CDR3 reads CASSYNSNEQFF. The CDR3 coding sequence is TGTGCCAGCAGCTACAATTCAAATGAGCAGTTCTTC.

Written as DNA, the CDR3 is TGTGCCAGCATTCCCAAGTCGGGATACGAGCAGTACTTC. This translates into CASIPKSGYEQYF. This sequence joins TRBV6-6 and TRBJ2-5, with D possibly matching TRBD2 (5 bases). The J call may be incorrect, as the DNA end agrees better with TRBJ2-7. The CDR3 contains 13 residues. Germline V lookup: CDR1 MNHNY, CDR2 SVGAGI (reference sequence).

The CDR3 loop reads CASSRTSGDHEQFF. The CDR3 region has the DNA TGTGCCAGCAGTCGGACTAGCGGAGACCACGAGCAGTTCTTC. The V gene is TRBV6-5, the J gene TRBJ2-1; 10 bases are shared with TRBD2. The length of the CDR3 is 14 residues. Germline V gene data show CDR1 as MNHEY and CDR2 as SVGAGI. J lost 10 bases, V lost 5 bases, and 8 bases had no gene match.

J is TRBJ2-7 and V is TRBV7-2; 11 bases match TRBD2. The V gene end was trimmed by 4 bases and the J gene end by 4 bases; junction bases not matched to a gene: 6. Per the germline V gene, CDR1 is SGHTA and CDR2 is FQGNSA. There are 15 residues in the CDR3. As DNA, the CDR3 is TGTGCCAGCAGCTCGGGACTAGCGGAAGCGTACGAGCAGTACTTC. Translating gives CASSSGLAEAYEQYF.

Only a few counts were recorded for this clonotype. The V gene is TRBV7-9, the J gene TRBJ2-7, with a possible D match to TRBD2 (5 bases). This CDR3 contains 15 residues. CDR1 is SEHNR, CDR2 FQNEAQ, per germline (reference sequence). Deletions cut 2 bases from V and 2 bases from J, with 13 bases between. This CDR3 reads CASSLMPGGTYEQYF. The CDR3 nucleotides are TGTGCCAGCAGCTTAATGCCCGGAGGTACCTACGAGCAGTACTTC.

This chain uses TRBV5-1 with TRBJ2-1, with 11 bases matching TRBD2. The length of the CDR3 is 19 residues. Germline V gene lookup returns CDR1 SGHRS and CDR2 YFSETQ. V trimming: 0 bases; J trimming: 10 bases; junction bases outside the gene matches: 18. The DNA of the CDR3 is TGCGCCAGCAGCTTGGGGACCCAAACCTGGGGACTAGCGGTCTACGAGCAGTTCTTC. Protein product: CASSLGTQTWGLAVYEQFF.

The V and J genes are TRBV27 and TRBJ2-5; D tentatively fits TRBD1 or TRBD2 (5 bases each). There are 13 residues in the CDR3. The germline V gene encodes CDR1 MNHEY and CDR2 SMNVEV (reference sequence). V was cut by 7 bases and J by 4 bases, with 13 bases left in between. CDR3 DNA sequence: TGTGCCAGCACCGGGACGCCAGGAGAGACCCAGTACTTC. Translating gives CASTGTPGETQYF.

In its sample, this clonotype was seen once. This rearrangement joins TRBV5-5 to TRBJ2-1; no reliable D call. The CDR3 runs 16 residues. Germline V gene data show CDR1 as SGHKS and CDR2 as YYEKEE (reference sequence). The ends were cut back, 4 bases at V and 1 base at J, with 15 bases in the middle. This CDR3 reads CASSMWGSFSYNEQFF. Here the CDR3 DNA reads TGTGCCAGCAGCATGTGGGGATCTTTTTCCTACAATGAGCAGTTCTTC. The full variable domain, its missing parts supplied by reference TRBV5-5 and TRBJ2-1, is DAGVTQSPTHLIKTRGQQVTLRCSPISGHKSVSWYQQVLGQGPQFIFQYYEKEERGRGNFPDRFSARQFPNYSSELNVNALLLGDSALYLCASSMWGSFSYNEQFFGPGTRLTVL.

This clonotype was observed a handful of times. The chain couples TRBV24-1 to TRBJ1-2; TRBD1 aligns across 9 bases. Germline-derived CDR1 and CDR2 are KGHDR and SFDVKD. The CDR3 loop spans 15 amino acids. V lost 4 bases, J lost 3 bases, and 5 bases stayed unmatched. CDR3 sequence: CATSEAGQGDYGYTF. CDR3 coding DNA: TGTGCCACCAGTGAGGCGGGACAGGGCGACTATGGCTACACCTTC.

This chain connects TRBV9 to TRBJ2-3, with TRBD2 matching 7 bases. The V gene's germline CDR1 is SGDLS and CDR2 YYNGEE. The CDR3 length is 17 residues. The J segment lost 4 bases and the V segment lost 4 bases, leaving 15 bases of the junction unmatched. CDR3: CASSPLPEGGPADTQYF. CDR3 coding DNA: TGTGCCAGCAGCCCCCTTCCCGAGGGAGGGCCAGCAGATACGCAGTATTTT.

This clonotype was observed a handful of times. The CDR3 sequence is CASSLHTTDTEAFF. The CDR3 region has the DNA TGTGCCAGCAGCTTGCACACGACGGACACTGAAGCTTTCTTT. The chain carries TRBV5-5 and TRBJ1-1; no firm D call. The CDR3 runs to 14 residues. Looked up from germline, CDR1 is SGHKS and CDR2 is YYEKEE (reference sequence). Trimming cost V 1 base and J 3 bases, with 10 bases left between them.

This clonotype was picked up a small number of times. The chain couples TRBV4-2 to TRBJ2-2, with 13 bases aligning to TRBD2. J lost 7 bases, V lost 4 bases, and 9 bases had no gene match. Per the germline V gene, CDR1 is LGHNA and CDR2 is YNFKEQ. There are 17 residues in the CDR3. The CDR3 protein is CASSRNGLAGEVGELFF. Here the CDR3 DNA reads TGTGCCAGCAGCCGGAACGGACTAGCGGGAGAGGTCGGGGAGCTGTTTTTT.

About this clonotype itself: One end of the junction is discordant with germline, which a read error may explain. V is TRBV12-3 or TRBV12-4 and J is TRBJ2-6; a weak D match, TRBD1 (5 bases). The CDR3 sequence is 13 residues long. The CDR3 is CASRFSGAHVLTF. DNA for the CDR3: TGTGCCAGCCGATTCTCTGGGGCCCACGTCCTGACTTTC.